This T cell receptor beta chain comes out of a study of CD8 T cells in ankylosing spondylitis. Via MiXCR, TCRdb re-called the 5' RACE reads, giving one row per CDR3 protein. Of about 800,000 distinct CDR3 sequences listed, roughly 10% are singletons. With regard to this clonotype: The antigen is undetermined.

General study results and limits: What appeared characteristic of ankylosing spondylitis blood was a TCR beta motif of several highly homologous variants.

V gave up 4 bases and J gave up 6 bases; unmatched junction bases: 10. The CDR3 extends over 14 amino acids. Germline CDR1 reads SGHRS; CDR2 reads YFSETQ. The sequenced material came from blood, either unsorted or a sorted T cell fraction (not recorded which). This clonotype was obtained from a male donor with ankylosing spondylitis. This chain joins TRBV5-1 and TRBJ2-7; 7 bases align to TRBD1. The CDR3 is CASSEGQPRSEQYF. For the CDR3, the DNA is TGCGCCAGCAGCGAGGGACAGCCTAGGTCCGAGCAGTACTTC.